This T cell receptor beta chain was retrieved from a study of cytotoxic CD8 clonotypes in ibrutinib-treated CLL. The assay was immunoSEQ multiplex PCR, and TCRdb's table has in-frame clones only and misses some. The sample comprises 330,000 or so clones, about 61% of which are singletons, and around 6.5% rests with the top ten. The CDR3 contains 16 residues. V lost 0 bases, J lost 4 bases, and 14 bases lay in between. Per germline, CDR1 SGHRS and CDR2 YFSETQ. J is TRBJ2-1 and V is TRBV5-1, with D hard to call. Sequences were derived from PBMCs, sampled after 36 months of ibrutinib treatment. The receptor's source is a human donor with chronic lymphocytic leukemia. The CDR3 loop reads CASSLVFSIGYNEQFF. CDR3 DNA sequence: TGCGCCAGCAGCTTGGTTTTCTCTATAGGGTACAATGAGCAGTTCTTC.